A selection of T cell receptor beta chains follows, all from one sample in a study of T cells in Graves' hyperthyroidism and ophthalmopathy. TCRdb reanalysed the multiplex PCR reads using MiXCR and keeps one entry per CDR3 protein. This table has approximately 640,000 distinct CDR3 sequences, nearly 45% appearing once. The sample taken for sequencing was peripheral blood or thyroid tissue (not recorded which). Receptors originate from an adult man with Graves' disease, either hyperthyroidism or ophthalmopathy (not recorded which). Each CDR3 is given with its conserved first and last residue. A D gene is named only where the DNA matches it firmly. Not all rows give a size; the values are once, few, many and, for expanded clones, a class.

j_gene: TRBJ2-7
v_gene: TRBV7-2
d_gene: NA
abundance: many
CDR3aa: CASSSYVGATYF
CDR3nt: TGTGCCAGCAGCTCTTACGTCGGGGCGACGTACTTC

j_gene: TRBJ2-2
v_gene: TRBV15
d_gene: NA
abundance: many
CDR3aa: CATSRGTGELFF
CDR3nt: TGTGCCACCAGCCGGGGCACCGGGGAGCTGTTTTTT

j_gene: TRBJ2-2
v_gene: TRBV9
d_gene: NA
abundance: few
CDR3aa: CASSDRVPGELFF
CDR3nt: TGTGCCAGCAGCGACAGGGTGCCCGGGGAGCTGTTTTTT

j_gene: TRBJ1-1
v_gene: TRBV9
d_gene: NA
abundance: NA
CDR3aa: CAGSVGTGNTEAFF
CDR3nt: TGTGCCGGCAGCGTAGGTACAGGGAACACTGAAGCTTTCTTT

j_gene: TRBJ2-7
v_gene: TRBV20-1
d_gene: TRBD1
abundance: few
CDR3aa: CSAEPGQGYEQYF
CDR3nt: TGCAGTGCTGAACCGGGACAGGGCTACGAGCAGTACTTC

j_gene: TRBJ1-3
v_gene: TRBV10-3
d_gene: NA
abundance: NA
CDR3aa: CAISDGGTSGNTIYF
CDR3nt: TGTGCCATCAGCGACGGAGGGACCTCTGGAAACACCATATATTTT

j_gene: TRBJ1-1
v_gene: TRBV20-1
d_gene: NA
abundance: NA
CDR3aa: CSAREGRAEAFF
CDR3nt: TGCAGTGCTAGAGAGGGTCGGGCTGAAGCTTTCTTT

j_gene: TRBJ2-5
v_gene: TRBV7-9
d_gene: NA
abundance: few
CDR3aa: CASTLGPMYQETQYF
CDR3nt: TGTGCCAGCACCTTAGGTCCCATGTACCAAGAGACCCAGTACTTC

j_gene: TRBJ2-5
v_gene: TRBV2
d_gene: NA
abundance: many
CDR3aa: CASSEIGGGETQYF
CDR3nt: TGTGCCAGCAGTGAAATAGGAGGTGGGGAGACCCAGTACTTC

j_gene: TRBJ1-5
v_gene: TRBV7-8
d_gene: TRBD1
abundance: NA
CDR3aa: CASSHDLKRDSRSNQPQHF
CDR3nt: TGTGCCAGCAGCCACGACTTAAAACGGGACAGCAGAAGCAATCAGCCCCAGCATTTT

j_gene: TRBJ1-2
v_gene: TRBV7-9
d_gene: NA
abundance: NA
CDR3aa: CASSGGGWNGYTF
CDR3nt: TGTGCCAGCAGTGGGGGGGGCTGGAATGGCTACACCTTC

j_gene: TRBJ1-5
v_gene: TRBV19
d_gene: NA
abundance: many
CDR3aa: CASSQGPPSNQPQHF
CDR3nt: TGTGCCAGTAGCCAGGGACCGCCTAGCAATCAGCCCCAGCATTTT

j_gene: TRBJ2-5
v_gene: TRBV7-7
d_gene: NA
abundance: many
CDR3aa: CASSLAFDRTQETQYF
CDR3nt: TGTGCTAGCAGCTTAGCGTTCGACAGGACACAAGAGACCCAGTACTTC

j_gene: TRBJ1-4
v_gene: TRBV7-9
d_gene: NA
abundance: NA
CDR3aa: CASSFRAPGANEKLFF
CDR3nt: TGTGCCAGCAGCTTCAGGGCGCCAGGGGCTAATGAAAAACTGTTTTTT

j_gene: TRBJ2-7
v_gene: TRBV11-2
d_gene: NA
abundance: NA
CDR3aa: CASSLGMSEQYF
CDR3nt: TGTGCCAGCAGCCTAGGGATGAGCGAGCAGTACTTC

j_gene: TRBJ2-7
v_gene: TRBV5-5
d_gene: TRBD1
abundance: NA
CDR3aa: CASSFRDRGGYEQYF
CDR3nt: TGTGCCAGCAGCTTCCGGGACAGGGGAGGTTACGAGCAGTACTTC

j_gene: TRBJ1-2
v_gene: TRBV29-1
d_gene: TRBD1
abundance: once
CDR3aa: CSSLDRRYSNYGYTF
CDR3nt: TGCAGCAGTTTGGACAGGCGCTATTCTAACTATGGCTACACCTTC

j_gene: TRBJ1-6
v_gene: TRBV12-3/TRBV12-4
d_gene: NA
abundance: NA
CDR3aa: CASSEPTVTNSPLHF
CDR3nt: TGTGCCAGCAGTGAGCCGACAGTTACGAATTCACCCCTCCACTTT

j_gene: TRBJ2-6
v_gene: TRBV7-9
d_gene: TRBD1
abundance: NA
CDR3aa: CASRVQGTSGANVLTF
CDR3nt: TGTGCCAGCAGGGTACAGGGGACGTCTGGGGCCAACGTCCTGACTTTC

j_gene: TRBJ1-1
v_gene: TRBV6-5
d_gene: TRBD1
abundance: few
CDR3aa: CASSYSGQVDLTFF
CDR3nt: TGTGCCAGCAGTTACTCGGGACAGGTTGATTTAACTTTCTTT

j_gene: TRBJ1-1
v_gene: TRBV7-9
d_gene: TRBD1
abundance: few
CDR3aa: CASSLWARTGATNTEAFF
CDR3nt: TGTGCCAGCAGCTTGTGGGCAAGGACAGGGGCGACGAACACTGAAGCTTTCTTT

j_gene: TRBJ1-2
v_gene: TRBV7-9
d_gene: TRBD1
abundance: NA
CDR3aa: CASSPSRDRGNYGYTF
CDR3nt: TGTGCCAGCAGCCCTAGTCGGGACAGGGGGAACTATGGCTACACCTTC

j_gene: TRBJ1-1
v_gene: TRBV7-6
d_gene: TRBD1
abundance: NA
CDR3aa: CASSPGTGGPNTEAFF
CDR3nt: TGTGCCAGCAGCCCAGGGACAGGGGGACCGAACACTGAAGCTTTCTTT

j_gene: TRBJ1-6
v_gene: TRBV7-9
d_gene: NA
abundance: many
CDR3aa: CASSPSYSGDSTPLHF
CDR3nt: TGTGCCAGCAGCCCTTCCTACTCAGGGGACTCCACGCCCCTCCACTTT

j_gene: TRBJ2-7
v_gene: TRBV7-6
d_gene: NA
abundance: NA
CDR3aa: CASSVSSSSYEQYF
CDR3nt: TGTGCCAGCAGCGTCTCCAGTAGCTCCTACGAGCAGTACTTC

j_gene: TRBJ1-1
v_gene: TRBV2
d_gene: TRBD1
abundance: many
CDR3aa: CASSDRQGWTEAFF
CDR3nt: TGTGCCAGCAGTGACCGACAGGGGTGGACTGAAGCTTTCTTT

j_gene: TRBJ1-5
v_gene: TRBV25-1
d_gene: TRBD1
abundance: few
CDR3aa: CASSQGAFRNQPQHF
CDR3nt: TGTGCCAGCTCACAGGGGGCCTTTCGAAATCAGCCCCAGCATTTT

j_gene: TRBJ1-6
v_gene: TRBV7-8
d_gene: NA
abundance: NA
CDR3aa: CASSEQGGSSALHF
CDR3nt: TGTGCCAGCAGCGAACAGGGTGGGAGTTCAGCCCTCCACTTT

j_gene: TRBJ1-4
v_gene: TRBV25-1
d_gene: TRBD1
abundance: many
CDR3aa: CASSETGGFVSNEKLFF
CDR3nt: TGTGCCAGCAGTGAAACAGGGGGCTTTGTCTCTAATGAAAAACTGTTTTTT